Listed here are 14 T cell receptor beta chains from one sample, sequenced in a study of shared clonotypes between healthy human individuals. Using immunoSEQ multiplex PCR, the repertoire was profiled, and TCRdb retains in-frame clones only, with some absent. The sample consists of 2 million to 3 million clones, 80% to 95% of them appearing once. Sequenced sample: naive CD4+ T cells from PBMCs. The subset here: CD45RA+ positively selected. The receptors were sampled from a man between 18 and 29 years old in good health. Some clones in this sample may be carry-over from other donors' samples.

This sequence joins TRBV28 and TRBJ1-3, with a possible D match to TRBD1 (5 bases). Trimming left V 6 bases short and J 0 bases short, with 15 bases between. The CDR3 runs 16 residues. From germline, CDR1 is MDHEN and CDR2 SYDVKM. In DNA, the CDR3 is TGTGCCAGCAGAGGAAGCGACGGGACCTCTGGAAACACCATATATTTT. This encodes CASRGSDGTSGNTIYF.

This clone was observed once. The rearrangement joins TRBV5-1 to TRBJ2-7, with 8 nucleotides matching TRBD1. With V trimmed by 4 bases and J by 7 bases, 13 bases remained unmatched. Germline assignment: CDR1 SGHRS and CDR2 YFSETQ. There are 15 residues in the CDR3. The CDR3 is CASSPRTGRSGEQYF. CDR3 coding DNA: TGCGCCAGCAGCCCACGGACAGGGAGAAGTGGGGAGCAGTACTTC.

This clone was seen only once. The chain employs TRBV6-6 and TRBJ1-1; D unresolved. With 5 bases removed from V and 5 bases from J, the gap between germline ends came to 15 bases. The CDR3 has 14 residues. Germline-derived CDR1 and CDR2 are MNHNY and SVGAGI (reference sequence). This CDR3 reads CASSPGLTSTEAFF. In nucleotides, the CDR3 is TGTGCCAGCAGTCCGGGCCTCACGTCGACTGAAGCTTTCTTT.

This chain joins TRBV10-1 and TRBJ2-1, with D maybe TRBD2 (5 bases). The CDR3 is 14 residues long. Germline V CDR1 and CDR2: WNHNN, SYGVQD (reference sequence). Deletions cut 11 bases from V and 8 bases from J, with 22 bases between. DNA for the CDR3: TGCGCCCCCAAGGGTCTCTCTAAAGCGGATGAGCAGTTCTTC. It encodes CAPKGLSKADEQFF.

J is TRBJ2-5 and V is TRBV27; TRBD1 matches at 8 bases. The V and J ends lost 2 bases and 4 bases, in that order; junction bases with no gene match: 6. The CDR3 totals 15 residues. In germline, CDR1 is MNHEY, CDR2 SMNVEV (reference sequence). This chain's CDR3 is CASSLDRGRGETQYF. DNA of the CDR3: TGTGCCAGCAGTTTAGACAGGGGTCGGGGAGAGACCCAGTACTTC.

The chain has TRBV19 and TRBJ1-5; 8 bases are a match to TRBD1. Looked up from germline, CDR1 is LNHDA and CDR2 is SQIVND (reference sequence). The length of the CDR3 is 14 residues. J lost 7 bases, V lost 2 bases, and 4 bases had no gene match. CDR3 sequence: CASSIQGAEQPQHF. In DNA form, the CDR3 reads TGTGCCAGTAGTATACAGGGGGCGGAGCAGCCCCAGCATTTT.

Turning to this clone: Distinct nucleotide sequences in the sample also encode this CDR3. V gene TRBV5-1 combines with J gene TRBJ2-5; D remains ambiguous. CDR3 length equals 13 residues. The germline V gene encodes CDR1 SGHRS and CDR2 YFSETQ. Deletions cut 2 bases from V and 1 base from J, with 6 bases between. The CDR3, as DNA: TGCGCCAGCAGCTTTGGACCCCAAGAGACCCAGTACTTC. This codes for CASSFGPQETQYF.

V is TRBV7-8 and J is TRBJ1-5; D gene uncertain. The CDR3 runs 14 residues. V lost 2 bases and J 7 bases, leaving 12 bases between the germline ends. Germline-derived CDR1 and CDR2 are SGHVS and FQNEAQ. This CDR3 reads CASSLKGIGQPQHF. The DNA of the CDR3 is TGTGCCAGCAGCTTAAAGGGCATCGGACAGCCCCAGCATTTT.

The chain carries TRBV5-4 and TRBJ2-7; no reliable D call. The CDR3 covers 12 residues. Trimming cost V 2 bases and J 6 bases, with 9 bases left between them. The germline CDR1 and CDR2 sequences are SGHNT and YYREEE (reference sequence). Here the CDR3 DNA reads TGTGCCAGCAGCTTCCCTGGGCTCGAGCAGTACTTC. Protein sequence: CASSFPGLEQYF.

The genes are TRBV7-8 and TRBJ2-7; D not certain. CDR1 is SGHVS, CDR2 FQNEAQ, per germline. This CDR3 has 17 residues. The V end was cut by 2 bases, the J end by 3 bases, with 20 bases between. CDR3 in amino acids: CASSLIFTGQIIYEQYF. CDR3 in DNA: TGTGCCAGCAGCTTAATTTTCACTGGGCAAATCATCTACGAGCAGTACTTC.

The chain has TRBV18 and TRBJ2-3, with D maybe TRBD1 (6 bases). The germline CDR1 and CDR2 sequences are KGHSH and LQKENI. V lost 2 bases and J 6 bases, leaving 15 bases between the germline ends. This CDR3 is built from 15 residues. CDR3 nucleotide sequence: TGTGCCAGCTCACCAATGGGACAAGTGGTGGATACGCAGTATTTT. Translating gives CASSPMGQVVDTQYF.

The chain links TRBV13 to TRBJ2-4; no reliable D call. The germline gives CDR1 PRHDT, CDR2 FYEKMQ (reference sequence). The V end was cut by 3 bases, the J end by 5 bases, with 8 bases between. CDR3 length: 13 amino acids. As DNA, the CDR3 is TGTGCCAGCAGCTTCTTTGGGGAAAACATTCAGTACTTC. This codes for CASSFFGENIQYF.

The chain joins TRBV29-1 to TRBJ2-7, with 7 bases fitting TRBD2. V lost 6 bases, J lost 6 bases, and 5 bases stayed unmatched. Per the germline V gene, CDR1 is SQVTM and CDR2 is ANQGSEA. The CDR3 is 11 amino acids. Here the CDR3 reads CSVSRGGEQYF. The DNA for the CDR3 is TGCAGCGTCAGTCGCGGGGGCGAGCAGTACTTC.

The chain is built from TRBV7-2 and TRBJ2-2; 10 bases match TRBD2. V gave up 1 base and J gave up 5 bases; unmatched junction bases: 7. This CDR3 contains 17 residues. Germline CDR1 reads SGHTA; CDR2 reads FQGNSA. The CDR3 sequence is CASSLVALAGSTGELFF. The CDR3 DNA reads as TGTGCCAGCAGCTTAGTCGCACTAGCGGGGAGTACCGGGGAGCTGTTTTTT. Based on the CDR3 plus reference TRBV7-2 and TRBJ2-2, the full variable domain is GAGVSQSPSNKVTEKGKDVELRCDPISGHTALYWYRQSLGQGLEFLIYFQGNSAPDKSGLPSDRFSAERTGGSVSTLTIQRTQQEDSAVYLCASSLVALAGSTGELFFGEGSRLTVL.